The clone carrying this TCR beta chain was seen a handful of times. Its antigen is still unknown. Germline values: CDR1 SQVTM, CDR2 ANQGSEA. Between the trimmed V and J ends, which lost 0 bases and 0 bases, there was a span of 12 bases. This CDR3 contains 15 residues. The entry originates in a study of beta chain features in type 1 diabetes. Findings and caveats of the study: With patients and controls alike, PCR might favor shorter templates to an equal degree. Because the template was cDNA, high-expressing cells might be over-represented. In comparison with healthy donors, patients had naive, central memory and Treg TCRB repertoires that appeared more similar. Shorter TCRB CDR3s, moderately but significantly so, were found in Type 1 diabetes patients in all four CD4+ subsets.

The sequenced template was cDNA made from the entire isolated RNA. Sequencing was performed with immunoSEQ multiplex PCR; in TCRdb, only in-frame clones are kept and a portion is missing. The sample holds 450,000 to 600,000 clones, 25% to 35% seen once. The sequencing sample was made of naive CD4+ T cells from blood. This sequence joins TRBV29-1 and TRBJ2-7, with a tentative D call TRBD1 (5 bases). This receptor was obtained from a man in his late teens or twenties in good health. CDR3 sequence: CSVEDQGSSSYEQYF. In DNA form, the CDR3 reads TGCAGCGTTGAAGATCAGGGATCGAGCTCCTACGAGCAGTACTTC.